The 28 T cell receptor beta chains below all came from one sample that was sequenced in a study of cytomegalovirus exposure and HLA in healthy donors. The PCR employed 60 Vbeta primers together with 13 Jbeta primers. The table came from immunoSEQ multiplex PCR; TCRdb's copy has only in-frame clones and leaves some out. The sample gives 160,000 or so clones, roughly 85% of which show up once; around 2% is in the top ten. The material sequenced was PBMCs. These receptors were obtained from a woman in her late teens or twenties in good health and CMV-seronegative.

The chain carries TRBV19 and TRBJ2-3; 7 bases line up with TRBD2. The V gene's germline CDR1 is LNHDA and CDR2 SQIVND (reference sequence). The length of the CDR3 is 16 residues. V was clipped by 5 bases and J by 2 bases; unmatched bases: 10. This chain's CDR3 is CASSDSIGGITDTQYF. The CDR3 bases are TGTGCCAGTAGTGATTCAATCGGGGGGATCACAGATACGCAGTATTTT.

The V call is TRBV2, the J call TRBJ1-6; TRBD1 agrees at 7 bases. Germline values: CDR1 SNHLY, CDR2 FYNNEI. The CDR3 is made up of 14 amino acids. V gave up 7 bases and J gave up 9 bases; unmatched junction bases: 9. The CDR3 nucleotides are TGTGCCAGCAACTTACAGGGGTCGAGTTCACCCCTCCACTTT. This translates into CASNLQGSSSPLHF.

The chain combines TRBV4-2 with TRBJ2-6; D is ambiguous. In germline, CDR1 is LGHNA, CDR2 YNFKEQ. This CDR3 contains 16 residues. Trimming removed 0 bases from V and 6 bases from J, with 12 bases in between. The CDR3 loop is CASSQDPLASANVLTF. CDR3 in DNA: TGTGCCAGCAGCCAAGATCCTTTAGCCTCGGCCAACGTCCTGACTTTC.

This clone was detected once. The rearrangement joins TRBV4-3 to TRBJ1-5; the D is unclear. The CDR3 is 14 residues long. The germline V gene encodes CDR1 LGHNA and CDR2 YSLEER. Between the trimmed V and J ends, which lost 0 bases and 3 bases, there was a span of 6 bases. CDR3: CASSQEVHNQPQHF. DNA for the CDR3: TGCGCCAGCAGCCAAGAGGTACACAATCAGCCCCAGCATTTT.

The chain links TRBV2 to TRBJ2-4; 15 bases agree with TRBD2. V dropped 6 bases and J dropped 14; count of bases not matched to a gene: 8. Looked up from germline, CDR1 is SNHLY and CDR2 is FYNNEI. The CDR3 length is 14 residues. CDR3 amino acids: CASRAGTSGGREYF. The CDR3 region has the DNA TGTGCCAGCAGGGCTGGGACTAGCGGGGGGAGAGAGTACTTC. Full variable domain (remainder filled in from reference TRBV2 and TRBJ2-4): EPEVTQTPSHQVTQMGQEVILRCVPISNHLYFYWYRQILGQKVEFLVSFYNNEISEKSEIFDDQFSVERPDGSNFTLKIRSTKLEDSAMYFCASRAGTSGGREYFGAGTRLSVL.

The rearrangement joins TRBV19 to TRBJ1-2; 7 nucleotides line up with TRBD1. The CDR3 is 14 residues long. CDR1 LNHDA and CDR2 SQIVND come from the germline V gene (reference sequence). V was clipped by 8 bases and J by 0 bases; unmatched bases: 6. The CDR3 loop reads CASYDRAANYGYTF. CDR3 nucleotides: TGTGCCAGTTACGACAGGGCGGCTAACTATGGCTACACCTTC.

This clone was counted between two and nine times. The chain links TRBV14 to TRBJ1-3; D is unclear. This CDR3 region has 15 residues. V dropped 5 bases and J dropped 2 bases, with 13 bases sitting between them. CDR1 is SGHDN and CDR2 is FVKESK in the germline V gene. The CDR3 nucleotides read TGTGCCAGCAGCGCATTGGGGAGGACTGGAAACACCATATATTTT. This codes for CASSALGRTGNTIYF.

The chain couples TRBV28 to TRBJ1-5, with D unresolved. V was clipped by 7 bases and J by 0 bases, with 10 bases between them. The CDR3 is 14 amino acids. Germline CDR1 is MDHEN and CDR2 is SYDVKM. CDR3 amino acids: CASTEDYSNQPQHF. Here the CDR3 DNA reads TGTGCCAGCACCGAGGATTATAGCAATCAGCCCCAGCATTTT.

The chain carries TRBV6-6 and TRBJ2-7, with D perhaps matching TRBD1 (5 bases). This CDR3 region has 13 residues. Looked up from germline, CDR1 is MNHNY and CDR2 is SVGAGI (reference sequence). The germline V and J ends were trimmed by 7 bases and 2 bases, with 12 bases remaining between them. The CDR3: CASTMDTTYEQYF. CDR3 coding DNA: TGTGCCAGCACTATGGACACTACCTACGAGCAGTACTTC.

The rearrangement joins TRBV7-2 to TRBJ1-1; 7 bases align to TRBD1. After removal of 5 bases from V and 4 bases from J, the junction contained 16 bases not matched to a gene. CDR1 and CDR2 from the germline V gene are SGHTA and FQGNSA. The CDR3 runs 17 residues. DNA for the CDR3: TGTGCCAGCAGCGCCCCTGGGGGGACAGCAACTCCCACTGAAGCTTTCTTT. This translates into CASSAPGGTATPTEAFF.

V is TRBV19 and J is TRBJ2-7, with D possibly being TRBD1 (6 bases). Trimming stripped 7 bases from V and 0 bases from J, with 19 bases between. Per germline, CDR1 LNHDA and CDR2 SQIVND (reference sequence). CDR3 length: 16 amino acids. The CDR3 sequence is CASTPSGTLISYEQYF. Here the CDR3 DNA reads TGTGCCAGTACCCCATCCGGGACACTTATCTCCTACGAGCAGTACTTC.

V gene TRBV29-1 combines with J gene TRBJ2-5; a possible D gene is TRBD2 (5 bases). CDR3 length: 12 amino acids. Germline assignment: CDR1 SQVTM and CDR2 ANQGSEA. V lost 5 bases to trimming and J lost 5 bases, with 12 bases between them. The CDR3 is CSVLNSGETQYF. The CDR3 nucleotides read TGCAGCGTTCTGAATTCGGGGGAGACCCAGTACTTC.

The chain recombines TRBV6-1 with TRBJ2-5, with 15 bases lining up with TRBD2. Looked up from germline, CDR1 is MNHNS and CDR2 is SASEGT. The CDR3 spans 15 residues. The junction had 5 bases not matched to a gene; V was cut back by 7 bases and J by 5 bases. Here the CDR3 reads CASTWTSGGAETQYF. The DNA of the CDR3 is TGTGCCAGCACTTGGACTAGCGGGGGGGCTGAGACCCAGTACTTC.

The CDR3 region is CASCRDSHDEQFF. The DNA for the CDR3 is TGTGCCAGCTGCCGGGACTCTCACGATGAGCAGTTCTTC. This sequence joins TRBV6-6 and TRBJ2-1; TRBD2 is a possible D gene (6 bases). Trimming pared 8 bases from V and 8 bases from J, leaving 16 bases between. CDR3 length equals 13 residues. Germline V gene sequence: CDR1 MNHNY, CDR2 SVGAGI (reference sequence).

This sequence joins TRBV6-5 and TRBJ1-6; D is perhaps TRBD1 (6 bases). Germline V lookup: CDR1 MNHEY, CDR2 SVGAGI. With 0 bases removed from V and 11 bases from J, the gap between germline ends came to 14 bases. The CDR3 contains 15 residues. The CDR3 nucleotides are TGTGCCAGCAGTTACTCGGGTGTAGGGGGAACACCCCTCCACTTT. Encoded protein: CASSYSGVGGTPLHF.

The chain combines TRBV28 with TRBJ2-7; the D gene is possibly TRBD1 (5 bases). Looked up from germline, CDR1 is MDHEN and CDR2 is SYDVKM. V was cut by 6 bases and J by 4 bases, with 10 bases left in between. The CDR3 is 12 amino acids. CDR3 protein: CASRDRQYEQYF. The CDR3 nucleotides read TGTGCCAGCAGGGACCGACAGTACGAGCAGTACTTC.

The chain combines TRBV27 with TRBJ1-6; D not resolved. The V end was cut by 4 bases, the J end by 6 bases, with 16 bases between. The germline V gene has CDR1 MNHEY and CDR2 SMNVEV (reference sequence). The CDR3 loop spans 16 amino acids. The DNA for the CDR3 is TGTGCCAGCAGTTCCCCCGCTCATCGACTTAATTCACCCCTCCACTTT. Protein sequence: CASSSPAHRLNSPLHF.

The genes are TRBV14 and TRBJ2-1; 7 bases map to TRBD2. This CDR3 comprises 15 residues. The V gene's germline CDR1 is SGHDN and CDR2 FVKESK. V was clipped by 0 bases and J by 5 bases; unmatched bases: 4. DNA of the CDR3: TGTGCCAGCAGCCAAGATGGGAGCGGGAACAATGAGCAGTTCTTC. Translating it yields CASSQDGSGNNEQFF.

The rearrangement joins TRBV5-1 to TRBJ2-5; D is perhaps TRBD2 (6 bases). Looked up from germline, CDR1 is SGHRS and CDR2 is YFSETQ. This CDR3 region has 15 residues. Trimming left V 5 bases short and J 0 bases short, with 14 bases between. The CDR3 here is CASSSGPSDQETQYF. CDR3 DNA: TGCGCCAGCAGTTCAGGACCTAGCGACCAAGAGACCCAGTACTTC.

The gene calls are TRBV5-6 and TRBJ1-2; the match to TRBD1 covers 7 bases. Germline CDR1 reads SGHDT; CDR2 reads YYEEEE. The CDR3 is 15 amino acids. V was pared by 4 bases and J by 8 bases, with 14 bases of the junction left unmatched. The DNA for the CDR3 is TGTGCCAGCAGCCCCCCCGGAACAGGGGTTGGAGGCTACACCTTC. Protein sequence: CASSPPGTGVGGYTF.

The chain links TRBV18 to TRBJ1-1; 10 bases line up with TRBD1. The length of the CDR3 is 15 residues. The germline CDR1 and CDR2 sequences are KGHSH and LQKENI. The V gene end was trimmed by 2 bases and the J gene end by 7 bases; junction bases not matched to a gene: 7. Here the CDR3 DNA reads TGTGCCAGCTCACCAGGTGGAGGGACAGGGGATGAAGCTTTCTTT. Translation gives CASSPGGGTGDEAFF.

This clone was seen only a few times. J is TRBJ2-1 and V is TRBV29-1; 10 bases agree with TRBD1. The V gene's germline CDR1 is SQVTM and CDR2 ANQGSEA. Trimming at V came to 7 bases and at J to 3 bases, leaving 9 bases not matched to a gene. The CDR3 runs to 15 residues. This CDR3 reads CSAPRTGGDYNEQFF. The CDR3 region has the DNA TGCAGCGCCCCCAGGACAGGGGGGGACTACAATGAGCAGTTCTTC.

This clone appeared once. The chain uses TRBV5-1 and TRBJ2-5, with 12 bases that match TRBD2. Per the germline V gene, CDR1 is SGHRS and CDR2 is YFSETQ. V shed 4 bases, J shed 0 bases, and the junction held 13 bases outside the gene matches. The CDR3 has 19 amino acids. The CDR3 sequence: CASSRTRRTSGTYQETQYF. The DNA for the CDR3 is TGCGCCAGCAGCAGAACTAGGAGGACTAGCGGGACCTACCAAGAGACCCAGTACTTC. Combining the CDR3 with reference TRBV5-1 and TRBJ2-5 gives the whole variable domain KAGVTQTPRYLIKTRGQQVTLSCSPISGHRSVSWYQQTPGQGLQFLFEYFSETQRNKGNFPGRFSGRQFSNSRSEMNVSTLELGDSALYLCASSRTRRTSGTYQETQYFGPGTRLLVL.

The V and J genes are TRBV4-3 and TRBJ1-5; 8 bases map to TRBD1. Germline V CDR1 and CDR2: LGHNA, YSLEER. The length of the CDR3 is 13 residues. Trimming at V came to 1 base and at J to 7 bases, leaving 0 bases not matched to a gene. CDR3 bases: TGCGCCAGCAGCCAAGGACAGGGGCAGCCCCAGCATTTT. Residues: CASSQGQGQPQHF.

This CDR3 reads CASMGTGKGKPQHF. The CDR3 nucleotides are TGTGCCAGCATGGGGACAGGCAAGGGAAAGCCCCAGCATTTT. V gene TRBV28 combines with J gene TRBJ1-5; 8 positions match TRBD1. Per germline, CDR1 MDHEN and CDR2 SYDVKM. This CDR3 has 14 residues. Trimming cost V 7 bases and J 8 bases; bases outside gene matches: 10.

The CDR3 here is CASSQVLGQAASSGANVLTF. The CDR3 DNA reads as TGCGCCAGCAGCCAAGTGCTTGGACAGGCTGCAAGCTCTGGGGCCAACGTCCTGACTTTC. This chain connects TRBV4-1 to TRBJ2-6; 7 bases agree with TRBD1. The length of the CDR3 is 20 residues. Germline V lookup: CDR1 MGHRA, CDR2 YSYEKL. J was trimmed by 0 bases and V by 1 base; bases with no gene match: 12.

This clone appeared a single time. V usage is TRBV21-1 and J usage is TRBJ1-4; no check of the table's D call, TRBD1, against the DNA was made. TRBV21-1 is a documented pseudogene. The CDR3 sequence is 14 residues long. The CDR3: CASRTGPTNEKLFF. CDR3 in DNA: TGTGCCAGCAGGACAGGGCCCACTAATGAAAAACTGTTTTTT.

The rearrangement links TRBV5-4 to TRBJ2-1, with D uncertain. V dropped 3 bases and J dropped 4 bases, with 8 bases sitting between them. This CDR3 region has 13 residues. Germline values: CDR1 SGHNT, CDR2 YYREEE (reference sequence). The CDR3 nucleotides read TGTGCCAGCAGCTCTGGAGCGTACAATGAGCAGTTCTTC. Residues: CASSSGAYNEQFF.